This TCR beta chain was identified during a study of T cell changes during pregnancy in multiple sclerosis (dated by TCRdb to the late 2010s). Describing the broader study: The study examined how the T cell repertoire changed over the course of pregnancy in women with multiple sclerosis.

Library preparation used the immunoSEQ multiplex PCR assay. The source is immuneACCESS, and TCRdb retained only in-frame sequences with V and J called. Part of the clones is not carried over; for the studies checked, unresolved V genes explain less than half of this, and the remainder is unexplained. Here the sample has 55,000 to 70,000 clones; around 90% occur a single time. The ten top clones hold approximately 1.5% of the sample. As concerns this clone: Its antigen remains undetermined. Per-base quality was not reported, and no clone a single base away is much larger than it.

Per the germline V gene, MDHEN is the CDR1 and SYDVKM is the CDR2. The CDR3 holds 12 amino acids from the cysteine to the phenylalanine. Only the CDR3 portion is preserved as DNA: 36 bases, with reading frame beginning at the first base. Trimming costs V 6 bases and J 6 bases, and their ends lie 11 bases apart. Recombination joined TRBV28 with TRBJ1-2; a tentative D match to TRBD1 spans 5 bases. This sequence was found in a female donor in good health, enrolled as a control in a pregnancy study. This specimen consisted of peripheral blood, obtained in the third trimester of pregnancy. The CDR3 reads as follows: CASSLRVDGYTF. The nucleotides read TGTGCCAGCAGCCTCAGGGTAGATGGCTACACCTTC.